This T cell receptor (beta chain) was sequenced for a study of shared clonotypes between healthy human individuals. Using immunoSEQ multiplex PCR, the repertoire was profiled, and TCRdb retains in-frame clones only, with some absent. The repertoire consists of approximately 980,000 clones, with about 80% occurring once and the leading ten covering approximately 1.5%. Germline V gives CDR1 SEHNR, CDR2 FQNEAQ (reference sequence). This CDR3 contains 19 residues. V shed 1 base and J 2 bases; nucleotides not matched to a gene: 8. The TCR was taken from a man younger than 30 in good health. The chain couples TRBV7-9 to TRBJ2-3; 14 positions agree with TRBD2. The material sequenced was memory CD4+ T cells sorted from blood. Indicated subset: CD45RA-negative fraction. In nucleotides, the CDR3 is TGTGCCAGCAGCTTAGGCCACGCGACTAGCGGGAGGGCCACAGATACGCAGTATTTT. Translating it yields CASSLGHATSGRATDTQYF.